This T cell receptor beta chain derives from a study of blood T cell repertoires in COVID-19 (dated by TCRdb to about 2020). With respect to the entire study: Collaborator samples came from the United States, Italy and Spain and covered acute and convalescent phases of COVID-19. A de-identified subject ID, COVID-19 status, age in years and sex were almost always included in the sample metadata. The prospective study material was composed of cDNA or gDNA derived from T cells, B-cell-depleted T cells, or PBMCs. Subjects who had been exposed to COVID-19, were actively infected with it, or had recovered from it provided the deeply sampled blood TCRbeta repertoires that made up the dataset. A freely available public database, intended as a resource for researchers studying the immune response to SARS-CoV-2, is where the repertoires were released. The samples were drawn from two sources: the first 160 participants of the ongoing ImmuneRACE study, and 1,200 or so subjects contributed by 6 global collaborators. Where available, HLA class I and class II types were obtained from metadata supplied by the sample provider rather than from assay-based typing.

What the work shows at the level of the full study, not this receptor alone: Clinical and demographic metadata were provided uncurated, with the amount varying by source and participant.

The CDR3 numbers 13 residues from cysteine through phenylalanine. Just CDR3 DNA is preserved here, 39 bases in frame from base 1. According to the germline V gene (reference sequence), CDR1 reads GTSNPN and CDR2 reads SVGIG. V and J are truncated by 0 bases and 7 bases respectively, leaving an intervening sequence of 12 bases. The immunoSEQ Assay, a bias-controlled multiplex PCR, was used to amplify TCRbeta CDR3 regions from genomic DNA. Turning to the authors' computational methods: The number of nucleated cells in each sample was estimated by amplification of reference gene primers within the assay. To quantify the absolute abundance of each unique TCRbeta CDR3 rearrangement, sequence reads were collapsed and filtered. For each sample, productive Simpson clonality was calculated by taking the square root of Simpson's diversity index across productive rearrangements. TCRdb holds this immuneACCESS table with in-frame rearrangements only. Some clones are missing; in checked studies, unresolved V genes explain under half, and the rest has no known cause. D and trimming come from the DNA, and the V and J calls and clone size come from that table. Counted in this sample were approximately 170,000 clones; less than 85% of them appeared once. Together, the top ten hold 4.4% of the sample.

Enrolling through a virtual design, the prospective study's participants ranged in age from roughly 18 to 90 years and lived across 20 to 25 United States geographic areas. To assign participants to cohorts, the prospective study relied on clinical history that participants themselves reported in a screening survey and a study questionnaire. Recovered participants in ImmuneRACE Cohort 3 were defined as having two consecutive negative NP/OP PCR tests, clearance from a healthcare professional, or resolution of symptoms. Each participant in the prospective study had whole blood, serum and a nasopharyngeal or oropharyngeal swab collected by mobile phlebotomists. Prospective study participants could optionally give additional blood draws and questionnaires over an approximately two-month period. Blood samples from the prospective study were shipped frozen or at room temperature prior to DNA extraction.

On this clone: The antigen it binds to is not known. No base-level quality is on record; no much larger clone is a single base apart.

The chain joins TRBV30 to TRBJ1-2, with the D gene not clear enough to name. Sequenced: PBMCs or T cells enriched from blood (not recorded which). This receptor was identified in a woman in her forties or fifties who had recovered from COVID-19. The nucleotide sequence reads TGTGCCTGGAGTGTATCGTCCCCCGGTGGCTACACCTTC. This is translated as CAWSVSSPGGYTF.